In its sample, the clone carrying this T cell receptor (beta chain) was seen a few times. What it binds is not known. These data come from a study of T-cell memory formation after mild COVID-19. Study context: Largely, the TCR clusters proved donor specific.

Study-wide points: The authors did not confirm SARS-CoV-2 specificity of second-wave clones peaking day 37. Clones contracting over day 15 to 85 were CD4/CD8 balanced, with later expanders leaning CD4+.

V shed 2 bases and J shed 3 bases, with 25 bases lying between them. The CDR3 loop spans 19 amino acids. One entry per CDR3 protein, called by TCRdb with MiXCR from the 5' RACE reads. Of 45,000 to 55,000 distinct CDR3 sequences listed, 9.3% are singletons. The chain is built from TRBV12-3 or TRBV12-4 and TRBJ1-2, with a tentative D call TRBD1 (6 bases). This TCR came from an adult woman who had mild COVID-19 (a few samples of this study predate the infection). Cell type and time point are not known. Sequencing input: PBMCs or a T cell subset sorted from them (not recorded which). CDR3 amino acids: CASSLRRGLSWFRHYGYTF. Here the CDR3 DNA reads TGTGCCAGCAGTTTACGTCGGGGGCTGTCGTGGTTCCGTCACTATGGCTACACCTTC.